These T cell receptor beta chains were read from a single sample in a study of blood T cell repertoires in COVID-19. Libraries were prepared by immunoSEQ multiplex PCR; TCRdb keeps only in-frame clonotypes and omits some of them. Of under 75,000 clones in the sample, around 70% were seen once. The material sequenced was peripheral blood. The receptor source for this set is a woman between 65 and 79 years old with COVID-19, enrolled during active disease. The conserved cysteine and the conserved F or W are not part of the CDR3 here. Clone size is given for some rows only: seen once, a few or many times, or a class if the clone is expanded.

>TRBJ2-3|NA|TRBV5-4
ASSLGPEGEQY
>TRBJ1-5|many|TRBV6-2/TRBV6-3
ASSYTQGGIRDRDQPQH
>TRBJ1-1|once|TRBV6-6
ASSYSSTGTTEAF
>TRBJ2-1|NA|TRBV7-6
ASSLRGGPYNEQF
>TRBJ1-2|NA|TRBV15
ATSPPGTTTYGYT
>TRBJ2-5|NA|TRBV20-1
SASEAGQETQY
>TRBJ1-2|NA|TRBV20-1
SVTGNYGYT
>TRBJ1-1|NA|TRBV18
ASSPKADRMNTEAF
>TRBJ1-6|NA|TRBV6-5
ASSYSFRQNSPLH
>TRBJ2-3|NA|TRBV5-1
ASSLARGASTDTQY
>TRBJ2-5|NA|TRBV7-8
ASSLAQVGAETQY
>TRBJ1-3|NA|TRBV19
ASSINRGNTIY
>TRBJ2-2|NA|TRBV21-1
ASPKRGRRTGELF
>TRBJ2-3|NA|TRBV15
ATSRDTTTGDTQY
>TRBJ2-2|NA|TRBV29-1
SVGSGINTGELF
>TRBJ1-6|NA|TRBV27
ASSSYTGTGYNSPLH
>TRBJ2-3|NA|TRBV11-3
ASSQTSTDTQY
>TRBJ1-6|NA|TRBV18
ASSPGTGIRNSPLH
>TRBJ1-2|NA|TRBV5-1
ASSLAGTPDKGYT
>TRBJ2-7|few|TRBV6-5
ASSHRGLSYEQY
>TRBJ1-3|NA|TRBV5-1
ASSLDGDVENTIY
>TRBJ1-1|few|TRBV4-3
ASSQRTGGPEAF
>TRBJ1-1|NA|TRBV19
ASSRTGPEGEAF
>TRBJ2-6|once|TRBV5-1
ASSLGQPLGANVLT
>TRBJ2-7|NA|TRBV10-3
AISEPGRAYEQY
>TRBJ1-1|NA|TRBV19
ATASRPPTEAF
>TRBJ1-6|NA|TRBV11-3
ASSRTGGNSPLH
>TRBJ1-6|NA|TRBV27
ASSGRNNSPLH
>TRBJ1-2|NA|TRBV6-2/TRBV6-3
ASSRQGRNNYGYT
>TRBJ1-4|NA|TRBV10-2
ASSPVTQGKLF
>TRBJ2-2|NA|TRBV7-2
ASSFPRGGCTGELF
>TRBJ1-1|few|TRBV27
ASTAGGYTGNTEAF